This TCR beta chain was identified during a study of blood T cell repertoires in COVID-19. Study at large: The study drew acute and convalescent COVID-19 samples from the United States, Italy and Spain. Sources were T cells, B-cell-depleted T cells, or PBMCs; the material itself was cDNA or gDNA.

Per the study methods: Amplification with reference gene primers provided the estimates of nucleated cell counts. Profiling relied on immunoSEQ multiplex PCR, and the TCRdb table lists in-frame clones only, not all of them. The V and J calls and clone size are taken from that table; D and trimming were inferred from the DNA. The sample consists of 200,000 to 250,000 clones, around 84% of them appearing once. Trimming pared 6 bases from V and 0 bases from J, leaving 11 bases between. Germline CDR1 and CDR2: LNHDA and SQIVND (reference sequence). The CDR3 has 14 residues. The TCR originated in a man in his fifties with acute or convalescent COVID-19. Material: peripheral blood. The rearrangement joins TRBV19 to TRBJ1-1; D gene uncertain. The CDR3 DNA reads TGTGCCAGTAGCAGACGGAGGATGAACACTGAAGCTTTCTTT. This gives the protein CASSRRRMNTEAFF.